This T cell receptor beta chain was captured by sequencing in a study of blood T cell repertoires in COVID-19. Background on the study: Samples taken during acute and convalescent COVID-19 were collected in the United States, Italy and Spain. PBMCs, B-cell-depleted T cells, or T cells provided the cDNA or gDNA that made up the material.

V was clipped by 10 bases and J by 6 bases, with 12 bases between them. In germline, CDR1 is ENHRY, CDR2 SYGVKD. The CDR3 runs to 11 residues. As handled by the study authors: Amplified reference gene primers provided the basis for estimating nucleated cell counts. Sequencing was performed with immunoSEQ multiplex PCR; in TCRdb, only in-frame clones are kept and a portion is missing. That table supplies the V and J calls and clone size; D and trimming were determined from the DNA. The table includes about 120,000 clones, 85% to 90% detected once. The sequenced sample consisted of peripheral blood. This chain connects TRBV10-3 to TRBJ1-2, with D possibly TRBD1 on 5 matching bases. The receptor was isolated from a man in his 70s with active or convalescent COVID-19. In nucleotides, the CDR3 is TGTGCCAACGGGGGGGGGAATGGCTACACCTTC. Translation: CANGGGNGYTF.